The 21 T cell receptor beta chains reported below all come from one sample, sequenced in a study of regulatory T cells in long-lasting Graves disease. Combining iRepertoire HTBI primers with Arm-PCR of CDR3 regions, the authors built TCR beta libraries. TCRdb re-called the multiplex PCR reads through MiXCR, storing one row per CDR3 protein. The table includes a few hundred thousand distinct CDR3 sequences, around a fifth detected once. Time point given: persistent/refractory GD, antithyroid drugs over 5 years with positive TRAb. Extracted RNA from PBMCs served as the source of the TCR library. The sequenced sample was peripheral blood mononuclear cells (PBMCs), obtained when the disease was refractory, from a patient treated with antithyroid drugs. Receptor source: a female donor with Graves disease.

V is TRBV24-1 and J is TRBJ2-5; TRBD2 agrees at 8 bases. The CDR3 extends over 12 amino acids. V dropped 8 bases and J dropped 5; count of bases not matched to a gene: 3. Germline V lookup: CDR1 KGHDR, CDR2 SFDVKD. The chain's CDR3 is CATTRGGETQYF. CDR3 sequence (DNA): TGTGCCACCACTCGGGGGGGGGAGACCCAGTACTTC.

This clonotype was counted ten times or more. The J gene is TRBJ1-1, the V gene TRBV12-3 or TRBV12-4; TRBD1 agrees at 7 bases. V was pared by 4 bases and J by 7 bases, with 6 bases of the junction left unmatched. There are 13 residues in the CDR3. CDR3 sequence: CASSSGGSHEAFF. CDR3 coding DNA: TGTGCCAGCAGTTCAGGGGGGAGCCATGAAGCTTTCTTT.

This clonotype was seen a handful of times. The chain combines TRBV6-1 with TRBJ2-5, with 8 positions matching TRBD2. V was pared by 6 bases and J by 5 bases, with 8 bases of the junction left unmatched. The CDR3 contains 14 residues. The V gene's germline CDR1 is MNHNS and CDR2 SASEGT. CDR3 sequence: CASRPLAGRETQYF. CDR3 nucleotide sequence: TGTGCCAGCAGACCCTTAGCGGGGAGGGAGACCCAGTACTTC.

This clonotype was observed a few times. The rearrangement links TRBV5-1 to TRBJ1-2; D is perhaps TRBD1 (5 bases). Per the germline V gene, CDR1 is SGHRS and CDR2 is YFSETQ. The V end lost 6 bases, the J end lost 2 bases, and 20 bases lay between the germline ends. CDR3 length: 16 amino acids. This chain's CDR3 is CASTTGTGGTNYGYTF. CDR3 nucleotides: TGCGCCAGCACCACTGGGACGGGGGGTACCAACTATGGCTACACCTTC. The whole variable domain, filled in from reference TRBV5-1 and TRBJ1-2, reads KAGVTQTPRYLIKTRGQQVTLSCSPISGHRSVSWYQQTPGQGLQFLFEYFSETQRNKGNFPGRFSGRQFSNSRSEMNVSTLELGDSALYLCASTTGTGGTNYGYTFGSGTRLTVV.

The sample holds a few counts of this clonotype. The chain has TRBV6-9 and TRBJ1-2; D might be TRBD1 (5 bases). The germline CDR1 and CDR2 sequences are MNHGY and SVAAGI. CDR3 length: 13 amino acids. V dropped 4 bases and J dropped 2 bases, with 8 bases sitting between them. The CDR3 bases are TGTGCCAGCAGTTCCAGGACAAACTATGGCTACACCTTC. Amino acid sequence: CASSSRTNYGYTF.

This clonotype was observed many times. V gene TRBV11-2 combines with J gene TRBJ2-7; D may be TRBD1 (5 bases). The germline V gene has CDR1 SGHAT and CDR2 FQNNGV. Trimming took off 4 bases at V and 3 bases at J, with 13 bases between the two ends. The CDR3 sequence is 14 residues long. The CDR3 nucleotides read TGTGCCAGCAGCTCGCCTGTTAGGGGCTACGAGCAGTACTTC. Protein sequence: CASSSPVRGYEQYF. Using reference TRBV11-2 and TRBJ2-7 for the parts outside the CDR3, the full variable domain is EAGVAQSPRYKIIEKRQSVAFWCNPISGHATLYWYQQILGQGPKLLIQFQNNGVVDDSQLPKDRFSAERLKGVDSTLKIQPAKLEDSAVYLCASSSPVRGYEQYFGPGTRLTVT.

This clonotype was detected many times. The V gene is TRBV2, the J gene TRBJ2-5; weak D call: TRBD2 (6 bases). V shed 6 bases and J shed 0 bases, with 14 bases lying between them. Germline CDR1 reads SNHLY; CDR2 reads FYNNEI. The CDR3 loop spans 15 amino acids. The CDR3 region has the DNA TGTGCCAGCAGCGGCCGCGGGGCGAACCAAGAGACCCAGTACTTC. Amino acid sequence: CASSGRGANQETQYF.

At least ten counts were recorded for this clonotype. The gene calls are TRBV28 and TRBJ1-2; no definite D call. Germline CDR1 is MDHEN and CDR2 is SYDVKM. The germline V and J ends were trimmed by 8 bases and 5 bases, with 21 bases remaining between them. CDR3 size: 15 residues. The CDR3 loop is CASLSKGSRDYGYTF. Here the CDR3 DNA reads TGTGCCAGCTTGTCGAAGGGATCGCGGGATTATGGCTACACCTTC.

The genes are TRBV20-1 and TRBJ1-6; 7 nucleotides agree with TRBD1. The germline gives CDR1 DFQATT, CDR2 SNEGSKA (reference sequence). This CDR3 has 16 residues. V shed 2 bases, J shed 4 bases, and the junction held 8 bases outside the gene matches. CDR3: CSARLKAGGYNSPLHF. CDR3 in DNA: TGCAGTGCTAGACTCAAGGCAGGGGGGTATAATTCACCCCTCCACTTT.

At least ten counts were recorded for this clonotype. The chain is built from TRBV2 and TRBJ1-5, with D maybe TRBD1 (5 bases). Trimming stripped 4 bases from V and 4 bases from J, with 8 bases between. CDR3 length: 13 residues. CDR1 is SNHLY and CDR2 is FYNNEI in the germline V gene. The CDR3 loop is CASSGQPNQPQHF. The CDR3 nucleotides read TGTGCCAGCAGTGGACAGCCAAATCAGCCCCAGCATTTT.

There are many counts of this clonotype. The V gene is TRBV28, the J gene TRBJ2-5, with TRBD2 matching 10 bases. V lost 2 bases to trimming and J lost 5 bases; unmatched junction nucleotides: 8. The CDR3 runs 16 residues. The V gene's germline CDR1 is MDHEN and CDR2 SYDVKM. CDR3 sequence (DNA): TGTGCCAGCAGTTTAGCTAGCGGGAGTAGGCGGGAGACCCAGTACTTC. Encoded protein: CASSLASGSRRETQYF.

This clonotype was recorded at least ten times. The CDR3 region has the DNA TGTGCCAGCAGTGTAGGGACAGGGGGCTATCAGCCCCAGCATTTT. Translation: CASSVGTGGYQPQHF. The chain employs TRBV2 and TRBJ1-5; TRBD1 aligns across 12 bases. Trimming took 4 bases from V and 5 from J; bases not matched to a gene: 3. The CDR3 runs to 15 residues. CDR1 SNHLY and CDR2 FYNNEI come from the germline V gene.

J is TRBJ1-4 and V is TRBV18; D is uncertain. Germline V CDR1 and CDR2: KGHSH, LQKENI. The germline V and J ends were trimmed by 2 bases and 5 bases, with 6 bases remaining between them. The CDR3 length is 13 residues. The CDR3 DNA sequence: TGTGCCAGCTCACCAAGTGGCAATGAAAAACTGTTTTTT. This gives the protein CASSPSGNEKLFF.

This clonotype was counted at least ten times. The V call is TRBV27, the J call TRBJ1-4, with 7 nucleotides matching TRBD1. The junction had 4 bases not matched to a gene; V was cut back by 2 bases and J by 7 bases. The CDR3 runs 14 residues. Germline CDR1 is MNHEY and CDR2 is SMNVEV (reference sequence). CDR3 residues: CASSLMTGSEKLFF. CDR3 in DNA: TGTGCCAGCAGTTTAATGACAGGGAGTGAAAAACTGTTTTTT.

This clonotype has at least ten counts. V gene TRBV6-1 combines with J gene TRBJ2-5, with no clear D. V was pared by 1 base and J by 9 bases, with 12 bases between. The CDR3 totals 13 residues. Germline V gene lookup returns CDR1 MNHNS and CDR2 SASEGT. The CDR3: CASSEGVAVSQYF. As DNA, the CDR3 is TGTGCCAGCAGTGAAGGTGTGGCGGTTTCCCAGTACTTC.

This clonotype showed up just a few times. The CDR3 sequence: CASSVGLHSNQPQHF. CDR3 DNA sequence: TGTGCCAGCAGTGTCGGGCTCCATAGCAATCAGCCCCAGCATTTT. J is TRBJ1-5 and V is TRBV6-1; D uncertain. V gave up 4 bases and J gave up 0 bases, with 10 bases separating them. The germline V gene encodes CDR1 MNHNS and CDR2 SASEGT. The CDR3 contains 15 residues.

This clonotype was detected many times. V usage is TRBV2 and J usage is TRBJ1-6; possible D gene TRBD1, 6 bases. Looked up from germline, CDR1 is SNHLY and CDR2 is FYNNEI. CDR3 length equals 14 residues. V lost 8 bases and J lost 6, with 14 bases in between. CDR3 in amino acids: CASRTAAANSPLHF. CDR3 in DNA: TGTGCCAGCCGGACAGCGGCAGCTAATTCACCCCTCCACTTT.

Of note for this clonotype: Possible read error: a much larger clone is one base away. The final CDR3 position lacks the conserved phenylalanine or tryptophan, pointing to a likely read error. The chain uses TRBV12-3 or TRBV12-4 and TRBJ1-5; 7 bases map to TRBD1. J lost 4 bases, V lost 5 bases, and 5 bases had no gene match. The CDR3 has 14 residues. CDR3 bases: TGTGCCAGCAGTCCCAAGGGGGCGAATCAGCCCCAGCATTCT. This translates into CASSPKGANQPQHS.

This clonotype was found many times. The V call is TRBV12-3 or TRBV12-4, the J call TRBJ2-7; the match to TRBD2 covers 7 bases. The CDR3 loop spans 14 amino acids. J was trimmed by 6 bases and V by 5 bases; bases with no gene match: 10. As DNA, the CDR3 is TGTGCCAGCAGTGCCCGATGGGGGGGGGGCGAGCAGTACTTC. Encoded protein: CASSARWGGGEQYF.

CDR3 region: CASSYSQRGLVSANTAEAFF. The CDR3 DNA sequence: TGTGCCAGCAGTTACTCGCAGAGGGGGCTGGTTTCGGCCAACACTGCTGAAGCTTTCTTT. The chain has TRBV6-2 or TRBV6-3 and TRBJ1-1; 7 bases are a match to TRBD1. Germline V gene lookup returns CDR1 MNHEY and CDR2 SVGEGT. This CDR3 comprises 20 residues. The trim removed 0 bases at V and 6 bases at J, leaving 22 bases unmatched.

In regard to this clonotype: One end of the junction does not line up with germline, which may come from a read error. The gene calls are TRBV12-3 or TRBV12-4 and TRBJ1-1; TRBD1 might be the D (5 bases). The CDR3 totals 13 residues. DNA for the CDR3: TGTGCCAGCAGTCCCCCAGGGCGCACTGAATCTTTCTTT. The encoded protein is CASSPPGRTESFF.